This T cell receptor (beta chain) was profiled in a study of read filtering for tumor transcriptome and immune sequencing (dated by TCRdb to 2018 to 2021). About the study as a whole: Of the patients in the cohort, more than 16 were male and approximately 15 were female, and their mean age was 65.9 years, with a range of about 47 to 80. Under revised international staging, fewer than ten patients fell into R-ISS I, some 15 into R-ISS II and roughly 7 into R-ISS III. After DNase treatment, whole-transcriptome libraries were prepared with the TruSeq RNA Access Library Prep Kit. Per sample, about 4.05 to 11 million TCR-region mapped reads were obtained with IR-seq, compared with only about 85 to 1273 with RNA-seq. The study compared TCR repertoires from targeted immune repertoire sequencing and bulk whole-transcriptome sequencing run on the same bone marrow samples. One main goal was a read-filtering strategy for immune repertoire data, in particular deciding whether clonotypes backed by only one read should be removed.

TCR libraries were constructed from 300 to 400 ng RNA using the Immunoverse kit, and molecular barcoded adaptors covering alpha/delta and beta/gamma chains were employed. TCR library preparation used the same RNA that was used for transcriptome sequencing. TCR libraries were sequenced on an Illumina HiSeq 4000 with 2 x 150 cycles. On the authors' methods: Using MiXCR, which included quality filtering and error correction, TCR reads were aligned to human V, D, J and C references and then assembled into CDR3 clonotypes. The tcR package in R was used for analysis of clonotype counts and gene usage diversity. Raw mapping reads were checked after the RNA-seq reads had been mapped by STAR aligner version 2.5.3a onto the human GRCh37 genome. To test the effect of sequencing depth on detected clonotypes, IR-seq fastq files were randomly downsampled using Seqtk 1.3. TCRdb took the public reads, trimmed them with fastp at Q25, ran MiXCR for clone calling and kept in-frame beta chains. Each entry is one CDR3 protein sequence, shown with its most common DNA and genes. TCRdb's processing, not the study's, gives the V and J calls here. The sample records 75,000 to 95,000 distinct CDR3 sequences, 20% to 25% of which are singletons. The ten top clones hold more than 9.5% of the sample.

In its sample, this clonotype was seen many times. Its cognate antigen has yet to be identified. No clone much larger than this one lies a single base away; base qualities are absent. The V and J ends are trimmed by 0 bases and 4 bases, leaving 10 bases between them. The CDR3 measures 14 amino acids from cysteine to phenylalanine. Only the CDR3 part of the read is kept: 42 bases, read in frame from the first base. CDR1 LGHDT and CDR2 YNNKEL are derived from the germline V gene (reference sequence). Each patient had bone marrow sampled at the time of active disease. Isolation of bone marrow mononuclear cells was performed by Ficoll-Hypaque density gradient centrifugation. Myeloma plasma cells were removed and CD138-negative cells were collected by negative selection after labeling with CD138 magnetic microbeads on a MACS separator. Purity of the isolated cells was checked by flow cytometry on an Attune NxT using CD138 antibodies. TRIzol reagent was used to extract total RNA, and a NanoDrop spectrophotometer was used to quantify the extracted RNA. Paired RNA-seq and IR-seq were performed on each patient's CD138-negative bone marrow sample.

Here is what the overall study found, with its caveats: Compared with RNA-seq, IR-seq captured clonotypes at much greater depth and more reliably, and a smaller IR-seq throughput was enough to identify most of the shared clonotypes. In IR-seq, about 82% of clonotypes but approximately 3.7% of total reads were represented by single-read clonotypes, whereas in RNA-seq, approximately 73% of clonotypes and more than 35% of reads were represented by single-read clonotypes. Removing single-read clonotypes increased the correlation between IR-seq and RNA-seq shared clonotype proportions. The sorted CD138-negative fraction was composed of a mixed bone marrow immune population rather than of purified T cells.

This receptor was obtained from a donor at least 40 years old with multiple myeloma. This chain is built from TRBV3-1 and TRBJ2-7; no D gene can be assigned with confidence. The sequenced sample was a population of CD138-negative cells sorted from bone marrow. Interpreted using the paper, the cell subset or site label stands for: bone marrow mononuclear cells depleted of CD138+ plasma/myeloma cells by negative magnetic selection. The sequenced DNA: TGTGCCAGCAGCCAAGATCCCACCAGGTACGAGCAGTACTTC. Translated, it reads CASSQDPTRYEQYF.